This T cell receptor beta chain was found in a study of spatial heterogeneity in lung cancer. CDR1 is SGHTA, CDR2 FQGNSA, per germline. This CDR3 comprises 14 residues. Trimming cost V 3 bases and J 6 bases, with 15 bases left between them. Whole-study results and caveats: It was found that expanded intratumoral alpha and beta TCR counts tracked tumor mutation counts.

MiXCR, run by TCRdb on the 5' RACE reads, gives a single entry per CDR3 protein. The sample has fewer than 25,000 distinct CDR3 sequences; 4% to 5.5% are singletons. The time point here: sample taken at primary tumor resection. Unsorted whole RNA samples from tumor, nontumor lung or frozen PBMC were sequenced. This clonotype occurred many times. What it recognizes is unknown. The sample consisted of lung tumor tissue, taken at surgery. This clonotype was sampled from a male donor with early-stage non-small cell lung cancer. The gene calls are TRBV7-2 and TRBJ2-7; possibly TRBD2 for D (5 bases). The CDR3 sequence is CASSFPGIWGEQYF. CDR3 DNA: TGTGCCAGCAGCTTTCCGGGGATTTGGGGCGAGCAGTACTTC.